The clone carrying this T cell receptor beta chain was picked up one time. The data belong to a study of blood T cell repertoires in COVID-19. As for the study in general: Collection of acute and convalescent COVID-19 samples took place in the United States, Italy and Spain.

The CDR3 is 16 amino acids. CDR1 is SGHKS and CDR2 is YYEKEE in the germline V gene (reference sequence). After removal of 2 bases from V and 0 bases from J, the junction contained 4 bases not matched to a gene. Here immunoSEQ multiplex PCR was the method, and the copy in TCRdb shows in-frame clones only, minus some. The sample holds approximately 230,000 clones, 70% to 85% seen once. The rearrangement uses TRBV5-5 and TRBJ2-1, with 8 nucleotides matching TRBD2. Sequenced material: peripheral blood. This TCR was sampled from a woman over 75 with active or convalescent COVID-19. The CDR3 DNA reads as TGTGCCAGCAGCTTACGGGGGGGGATCTCCTACAATGAGCAGTTCTTC. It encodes CASSLRGGISYNEQFF.